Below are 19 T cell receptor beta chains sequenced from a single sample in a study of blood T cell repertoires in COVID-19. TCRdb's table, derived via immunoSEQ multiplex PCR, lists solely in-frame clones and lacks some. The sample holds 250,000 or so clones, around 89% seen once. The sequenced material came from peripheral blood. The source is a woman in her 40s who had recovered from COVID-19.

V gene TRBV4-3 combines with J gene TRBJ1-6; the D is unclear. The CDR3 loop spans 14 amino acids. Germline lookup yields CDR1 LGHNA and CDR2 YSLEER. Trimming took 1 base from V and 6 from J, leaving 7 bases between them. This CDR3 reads CASSQVASNSPLHF. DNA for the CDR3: TGCGCCAGCAGCCAAGTGGCATCTAATTCACCCCTCCACTTT.

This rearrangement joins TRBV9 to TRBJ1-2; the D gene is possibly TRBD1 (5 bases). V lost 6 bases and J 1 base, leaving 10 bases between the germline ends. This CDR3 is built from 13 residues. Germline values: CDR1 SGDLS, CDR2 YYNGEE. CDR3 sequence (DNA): TGTGCCAGCACCGCGGGGGGTAACTATGGCTACACCTTC. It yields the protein CASTAGGNYGYTF.

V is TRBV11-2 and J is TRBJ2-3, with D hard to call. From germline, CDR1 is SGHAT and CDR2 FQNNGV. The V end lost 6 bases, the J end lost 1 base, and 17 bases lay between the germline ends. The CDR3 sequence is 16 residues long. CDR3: CASSTTRRSGTDTQYF. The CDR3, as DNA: TGTGCCAGCAGTACCACGCGGCGGAGTGGCACAGATACGCAGTATTTT.

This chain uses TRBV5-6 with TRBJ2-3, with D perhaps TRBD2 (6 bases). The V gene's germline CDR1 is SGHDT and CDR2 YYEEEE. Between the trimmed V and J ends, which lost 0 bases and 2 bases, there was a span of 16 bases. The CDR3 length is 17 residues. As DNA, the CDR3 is TGTGCCAGCAGCTTGGTCGGTAGCGGCGGACCCACAGATACGCAGTATTTT. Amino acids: CASSLVGSGGPTDTQYF.

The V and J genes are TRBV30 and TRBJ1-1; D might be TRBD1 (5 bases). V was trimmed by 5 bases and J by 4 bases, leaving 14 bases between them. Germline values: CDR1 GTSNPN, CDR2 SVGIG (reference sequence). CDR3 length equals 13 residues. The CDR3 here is CAWSRGGGTEAFF. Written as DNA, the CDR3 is TGTGCCTGGTCCCGGGGCGGGGGCACTGAAGCTTTCTTT.

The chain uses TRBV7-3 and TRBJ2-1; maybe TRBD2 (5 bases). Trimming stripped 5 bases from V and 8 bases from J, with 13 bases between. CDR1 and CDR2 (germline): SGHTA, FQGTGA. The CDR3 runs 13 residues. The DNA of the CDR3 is TGTGCCAGCAGCCCGCGGGTCTTGGATGAGCAGTTCTTC. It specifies CASSPRVLDEQFF.

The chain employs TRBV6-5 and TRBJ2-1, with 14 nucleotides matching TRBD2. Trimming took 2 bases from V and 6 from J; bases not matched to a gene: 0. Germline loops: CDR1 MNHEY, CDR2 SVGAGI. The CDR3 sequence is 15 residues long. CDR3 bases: TGTGCCAGCAGTTACGGACTAGCGGGAGGCAATGAGCAGTTCTTC. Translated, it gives CASSYGLAGGNEQFF.

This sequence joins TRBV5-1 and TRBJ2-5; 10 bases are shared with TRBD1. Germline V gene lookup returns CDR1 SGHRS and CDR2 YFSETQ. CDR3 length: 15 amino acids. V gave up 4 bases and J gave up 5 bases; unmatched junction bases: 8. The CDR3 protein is CASSLGTGEWETQYF. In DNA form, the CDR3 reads TGCGCCAGCAGCCTGGGGACAGGGGAATGGGAGACCCAGTACTTC.

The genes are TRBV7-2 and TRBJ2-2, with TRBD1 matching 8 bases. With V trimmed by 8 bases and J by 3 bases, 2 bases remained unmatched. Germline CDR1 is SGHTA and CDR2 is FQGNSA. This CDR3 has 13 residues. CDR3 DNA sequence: TGTGCCAGCGGACAGGGATACACCGGGGAGCTGTTTTTT. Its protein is CASGQGYTGELFF. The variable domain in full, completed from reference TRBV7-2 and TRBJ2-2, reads GAGVSQSPSNKVTEKGKDVELRCDPISGHTALYWYRQSLGQGLEFLIYFQGNSAPDKSGLPSDRFSAERTGGSVSTLTIQRTQQEDSAVYLCASGQGYTGELFFGEGSRLTVL.

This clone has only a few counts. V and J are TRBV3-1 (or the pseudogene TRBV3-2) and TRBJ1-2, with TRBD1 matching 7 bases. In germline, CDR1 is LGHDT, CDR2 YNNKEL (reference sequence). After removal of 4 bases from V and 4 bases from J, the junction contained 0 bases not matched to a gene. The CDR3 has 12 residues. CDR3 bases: TGTGCCAGCAGCCCAGGGGGCTATGGCTACACCTTC. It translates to CASSPGGYGYTF.

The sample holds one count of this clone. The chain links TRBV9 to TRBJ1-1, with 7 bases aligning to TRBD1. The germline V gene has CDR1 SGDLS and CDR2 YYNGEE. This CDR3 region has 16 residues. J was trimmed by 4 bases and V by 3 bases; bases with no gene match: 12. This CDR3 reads CASSAHRGGDGTEAFF. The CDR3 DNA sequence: TGTGCCAGCAGCGCCCACAGAGGGGGCGATGGCACTGAAGCTTTCTTT.

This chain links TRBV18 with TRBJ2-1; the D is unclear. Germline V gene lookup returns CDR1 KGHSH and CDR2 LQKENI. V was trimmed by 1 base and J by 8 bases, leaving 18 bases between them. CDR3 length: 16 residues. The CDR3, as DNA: TGTGCCAGCTCACCACGGTGGCAGCCTCAAGGAGATGAGCAGTTCTTC. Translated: CASSPRWQPQGDEQFF.

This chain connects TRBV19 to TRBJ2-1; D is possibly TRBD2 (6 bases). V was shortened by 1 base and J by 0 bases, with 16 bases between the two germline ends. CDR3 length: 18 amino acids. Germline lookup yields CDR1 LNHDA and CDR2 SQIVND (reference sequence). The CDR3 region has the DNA TGTGCCAGTAGTATAGTGTTGGGAGGACTCAGCTCCTACAATGAGCAGTTCTTC. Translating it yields CASSIVLGGLSSYNEQFF.

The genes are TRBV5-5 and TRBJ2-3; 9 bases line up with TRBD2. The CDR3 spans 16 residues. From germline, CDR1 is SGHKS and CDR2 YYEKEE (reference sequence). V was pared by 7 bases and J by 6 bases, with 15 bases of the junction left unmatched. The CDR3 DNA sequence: TGTGCCAGCCGCGGCGGGGGGGAGAGCATCCCTGATACGCAGTATTTT. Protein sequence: CASRGGGESIPDTQYF.

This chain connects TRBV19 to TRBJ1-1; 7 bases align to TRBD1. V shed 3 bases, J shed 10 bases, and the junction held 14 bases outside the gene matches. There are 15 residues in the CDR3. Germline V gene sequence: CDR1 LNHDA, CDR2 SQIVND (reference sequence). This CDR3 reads CASSMADRVGRGAFF. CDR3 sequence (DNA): TGTGCCAGTAGTATGGCCGACAGGGTTGGGCGGGGAGCTTTCTTT.

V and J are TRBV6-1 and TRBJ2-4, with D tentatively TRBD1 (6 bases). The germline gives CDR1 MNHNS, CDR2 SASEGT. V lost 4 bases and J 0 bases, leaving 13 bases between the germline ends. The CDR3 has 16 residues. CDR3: CASSVGTLRAKNIQYF. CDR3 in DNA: TGTGCCAGCAGTGTCGGGACACTAAGAGCCAAAAACATTCAGTACTTC.

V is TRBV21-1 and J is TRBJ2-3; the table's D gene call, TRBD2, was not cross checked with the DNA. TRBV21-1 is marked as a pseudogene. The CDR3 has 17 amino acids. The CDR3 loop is CASSKGELAQSTDTQYF. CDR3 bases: TGTGCCAGCAGCAAAGGCGAACTAGCGCAAAGCACAGATACGCAGTATTTT.

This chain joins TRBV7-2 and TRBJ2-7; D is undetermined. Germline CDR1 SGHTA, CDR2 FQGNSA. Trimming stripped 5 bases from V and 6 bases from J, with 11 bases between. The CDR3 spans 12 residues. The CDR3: CASSVYSAEQYF. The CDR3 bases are TGTGCCAGCAGCGTCTACAGTGCCGAGCAGTACTTC.

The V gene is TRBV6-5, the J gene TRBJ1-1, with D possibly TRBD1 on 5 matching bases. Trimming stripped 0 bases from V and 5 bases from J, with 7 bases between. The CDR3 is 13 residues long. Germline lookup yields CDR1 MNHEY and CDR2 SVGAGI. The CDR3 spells CASSYSRATEAFF. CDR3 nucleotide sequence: TGTGCCAGCAGTTACTCCAGGGCAACTGAAGCTTTCTTT.